The TCR beta chain under discussion was sequenced for a study of response to subunit inactivated influenza vaccine. This clonotype was picked up many times. What it binds is unknown. The CDR3 has 14 residues. Germline CDR1 is SGHKS and CDR2 is YYEKEE (reference sequence). After removal of 0 bases from V and 6 bases from J, the junction contained 3 bases not matched to a gene. TCRdb processed the RT-PCR reads anew with MiXCR; each CDR3 protein has one entry. The sample includes about 650,000 distinct CDR3 sequences, about 15% of them seen just once. The study's findings and limits: Few additional T cells are recruited per seasonal influenza vaccination, authors suggested.

The sequence was obtained from a man aged 50-60 years who received an inactivated influenza vaccine. The V gene is TRBV5-5, the J gene TRBJ2-7; 10 bases line up with TRBD1. The sample in question was PBMCs from blood, obtained 12 days after vaccination. This CDR3 is CASSLEGQGSEQYF. For the CDR3, the DNA is TGTGCCAGCAGCTTGGAGGGACAGGGGTCCGAGCAGTACTTC.